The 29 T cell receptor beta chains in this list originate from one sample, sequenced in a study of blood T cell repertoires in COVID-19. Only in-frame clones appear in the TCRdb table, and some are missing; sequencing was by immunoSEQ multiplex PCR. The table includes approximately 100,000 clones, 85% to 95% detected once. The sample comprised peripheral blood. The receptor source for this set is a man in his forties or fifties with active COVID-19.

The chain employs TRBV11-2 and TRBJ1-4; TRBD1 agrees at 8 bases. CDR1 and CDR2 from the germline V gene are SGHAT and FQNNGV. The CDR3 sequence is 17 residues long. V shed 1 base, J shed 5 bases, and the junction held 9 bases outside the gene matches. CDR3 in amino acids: CASSLGLGRGQNEKLFF. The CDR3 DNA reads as TGTGCCAGCAGCTTAGGATTGGGCAGGGGGCAGAATGAAAAACTGTTTTTT.

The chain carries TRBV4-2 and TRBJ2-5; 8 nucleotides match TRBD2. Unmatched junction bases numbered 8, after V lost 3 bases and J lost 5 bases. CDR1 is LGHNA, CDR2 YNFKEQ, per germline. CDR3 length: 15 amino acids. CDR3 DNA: TGTGCCAGCAGCCACCCGGGGGGGCCGGCGGAGACCCAGTACTTC. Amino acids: CASSHPGGPAETQYF.

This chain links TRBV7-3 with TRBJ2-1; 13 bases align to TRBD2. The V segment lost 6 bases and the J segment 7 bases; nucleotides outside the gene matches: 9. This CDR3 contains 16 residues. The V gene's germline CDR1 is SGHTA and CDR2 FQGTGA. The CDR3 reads CASRSYGTSGTNEQFF. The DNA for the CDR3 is TGTGCCAGCAGGTCATACGGGACTAGCGGGACAAATGAGCAGTTCTTC.

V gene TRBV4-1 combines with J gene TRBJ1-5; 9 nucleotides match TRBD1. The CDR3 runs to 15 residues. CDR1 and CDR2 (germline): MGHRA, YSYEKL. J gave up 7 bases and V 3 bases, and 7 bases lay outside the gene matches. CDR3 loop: CASSHGQGMGQPQHF. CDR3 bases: TGCGCCAGCAGCCATGGACAGGGGATGGGGCAGCCCCAGCATTTT.

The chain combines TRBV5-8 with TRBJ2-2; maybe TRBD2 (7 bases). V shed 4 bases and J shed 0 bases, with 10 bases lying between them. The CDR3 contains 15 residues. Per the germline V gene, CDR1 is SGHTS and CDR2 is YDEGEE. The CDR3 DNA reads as TGTGCCAGCAGCGGGGGGGCTACGAACACCGGGGAGCTGTTTTTT. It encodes CASSGGATNTGELFF. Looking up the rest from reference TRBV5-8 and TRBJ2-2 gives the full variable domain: EAGVTQSPTHLIKTRGQQATLRCSPISGHTSVYWYQQALGLGLQFLLWYDEGEERNRGNFPPRFSGRQFPNYSSELNVNALELEDSALYLCASSGGATNTGELFFGEGSRLTVL.

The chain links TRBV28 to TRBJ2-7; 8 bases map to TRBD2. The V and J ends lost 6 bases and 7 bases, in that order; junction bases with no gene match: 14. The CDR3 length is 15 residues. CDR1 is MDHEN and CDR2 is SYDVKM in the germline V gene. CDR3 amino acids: CASSPRWAGGLEQYF. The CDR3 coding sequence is TGTGCCAGCAGCCCCCGTTGGGCGGGAGGTTTGGAGCAGTACTTC.

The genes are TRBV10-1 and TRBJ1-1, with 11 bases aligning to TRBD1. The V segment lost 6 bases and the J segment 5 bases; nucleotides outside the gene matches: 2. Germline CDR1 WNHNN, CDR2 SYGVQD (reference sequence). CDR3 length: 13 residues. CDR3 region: CASRGQGDTEAFF. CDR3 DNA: TGCGCCAGCAGGGGACAGGGGGATACTGAAGCTTTCTTT.

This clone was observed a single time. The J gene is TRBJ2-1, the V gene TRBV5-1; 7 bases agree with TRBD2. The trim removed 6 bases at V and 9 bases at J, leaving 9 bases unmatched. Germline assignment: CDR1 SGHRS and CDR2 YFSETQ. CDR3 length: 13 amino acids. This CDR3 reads CASTSGILGEQFF. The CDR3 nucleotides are TGCGCCAGCACTAGCGGAATTCTGGGTGAGCAGTTCTTC.

CDR3 loop: CASSSLVAGDGETQYF. CDR3 DNA: TGCGCCAGCAGCTCCCTGGTAGCGGGAGATGGAGAGACCCAGTACTTC. The chain joins TRBV5-1 to TRBJ2-5; TRBD2 aligns across 9 bases. Trimming took 3 bases from V and 4 from J; bases not matched to a gene: 10. The CDR3 length is 16 residues. Looked up from germline, CDR1 is SGHRS and CDR2 is YFSETQ. Variable domain in full (rest from reference TRBV5-1 and TRBJ2-5): KAGVTQTPRYLIKTRGQQVTLSCSPISGHRSVSWYQQTPGQGLQFLFEYFSETQRNKGNFPGRFSGRQFSNSRSEMNVSTLELGDSALYLCASSSLVAGDGETQYFGPGTRLLVL.

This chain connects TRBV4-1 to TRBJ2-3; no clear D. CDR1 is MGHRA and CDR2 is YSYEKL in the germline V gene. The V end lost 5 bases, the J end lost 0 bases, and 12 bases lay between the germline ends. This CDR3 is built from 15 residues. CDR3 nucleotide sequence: TGCGCCAGCAGCGCCCTGGCGGCTAGCACAGATACGCAGTATTTT. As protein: CASSALAASTDTQYF.

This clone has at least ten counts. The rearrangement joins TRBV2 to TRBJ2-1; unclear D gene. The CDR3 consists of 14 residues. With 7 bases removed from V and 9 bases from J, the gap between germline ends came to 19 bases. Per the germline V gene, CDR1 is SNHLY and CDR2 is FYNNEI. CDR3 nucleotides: TGTGCCAGCAATAGCCGTACACCCCTCGGTGAGCAGTTCTTC. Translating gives CASNSRTPLGEQFF. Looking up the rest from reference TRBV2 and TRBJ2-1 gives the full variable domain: EPEVTQTPSHQVTQMGQEVILRCVPISNHLYFYWYRQILGQKVEFLVSFYNNEISEKSEIFDDQFSVERPDGSNFTLKIRSTKLEDSAMYFCASNSRTPLGEQFFGPGTRLTVL.

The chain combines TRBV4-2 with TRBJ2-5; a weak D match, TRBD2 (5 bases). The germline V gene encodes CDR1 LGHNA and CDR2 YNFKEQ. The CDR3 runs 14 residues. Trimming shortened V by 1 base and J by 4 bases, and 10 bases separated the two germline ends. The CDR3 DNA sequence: TGTGCCAGCAGCCAAGTGGGAGTTTTAGAGACCCAGTACTTC. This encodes CASSQVGVLETQYF.

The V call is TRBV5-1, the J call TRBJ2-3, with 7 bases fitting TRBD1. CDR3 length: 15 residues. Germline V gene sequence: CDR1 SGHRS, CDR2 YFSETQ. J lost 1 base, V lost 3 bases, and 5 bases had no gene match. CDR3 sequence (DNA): TGCGCCAGCAGCTCCGGACAGGCCGGCACAGATACGCAGTATTTT. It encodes CASSSGQAGTDTQYF.

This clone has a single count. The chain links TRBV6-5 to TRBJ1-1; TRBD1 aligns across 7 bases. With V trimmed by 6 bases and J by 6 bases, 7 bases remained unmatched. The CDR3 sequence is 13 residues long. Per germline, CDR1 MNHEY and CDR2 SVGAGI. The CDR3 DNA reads TGTGCCAGCAGGACAGGGACAGTGCCTGAAGCTTTCTTT. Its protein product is CASRTGTVPEAFF.

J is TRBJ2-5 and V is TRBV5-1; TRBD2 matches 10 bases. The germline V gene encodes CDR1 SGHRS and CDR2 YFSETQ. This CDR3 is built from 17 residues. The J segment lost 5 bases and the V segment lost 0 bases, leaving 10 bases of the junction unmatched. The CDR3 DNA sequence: TGCGCCAGCAGCTTGGCCGGGCTAGCGGGAGAGGGGGAGACCCAGTACTTC. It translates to CASSLAGLAGEGETQYF. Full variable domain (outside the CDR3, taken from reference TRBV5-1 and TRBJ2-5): KAGVTQTPRYLIKTRGQQVTLSCSPISGHRSVSWYQQTPGQGLQFLFEYFSETQRNKGNFPGRFSGRQFSNSRSEMNVSTLELGDSALYLCASSLAGLAGEGETQYFGPGTRLLVL.

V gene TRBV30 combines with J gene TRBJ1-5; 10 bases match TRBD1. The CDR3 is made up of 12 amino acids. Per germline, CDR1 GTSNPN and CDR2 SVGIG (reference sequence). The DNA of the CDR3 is TGTGCGACAGGGGGCGATCGTCAGCCCCAGCATTTT. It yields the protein CATGGDRQPQHF.

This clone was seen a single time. CDR3 sequence reads: CASEKTGTGLNEQYF. The CDR3 nucleotides are TGTGCCAGTGAAAAAACCGGGACAGGGCTGAACGAGCAGTACTTC. V gene TRBV19 combines with J gene TRBJ2-7; 9 nucleotides agree with TRBD1. The junction had 13 bases not matched to a gene; V was cut back by 8 bases and J by 5 bases. This CDR3 contains 15 residues. Germline V gives CDR1 LNHDA, CDR2 SQIVND (reference sequence). The full variable domain, its missing parts supplied by reference TRBV19 and TRBJ2-7, is DGGITQSPKYLFRKEGQNVTLSCEQNLNHDAMYWYRQDPGQGLRLIYYSQIVNDFQKGDIAEGYSVSREKKESFPLTVTSAQKNPTAFYLCASEKTGTGLNEQYFGPGTRLTVT.

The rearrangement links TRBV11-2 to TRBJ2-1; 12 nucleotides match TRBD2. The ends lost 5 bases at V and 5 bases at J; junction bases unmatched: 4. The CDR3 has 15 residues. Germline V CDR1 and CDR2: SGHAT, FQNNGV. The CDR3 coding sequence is TGTGCCAGCAGCGCGGGACTAGCGGGCCACAATGAGCAGTTCTTC. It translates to CASSAGLAGHNEQFF.

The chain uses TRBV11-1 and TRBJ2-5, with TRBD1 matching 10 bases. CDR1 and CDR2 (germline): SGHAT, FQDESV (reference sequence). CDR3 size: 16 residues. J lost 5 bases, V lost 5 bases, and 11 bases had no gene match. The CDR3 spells CASSPDGGQGRETQYF. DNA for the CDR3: TGTGCCAGCAGCCCCGACGGGGGACAGGGGAGGGAGACCCAGTACTTC. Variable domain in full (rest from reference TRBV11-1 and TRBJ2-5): EAEVAQSPRYKITEKSQAVAFWCDPISGHATLYWYRQILGQGPELLVQFQDESVVDDSQLPKDRFSAERLKGVDSTLKIQPAELGDSAMYLCASSPDGGQGRETQYFGPGTRLLVL.

CDR3: CASRYERETYEQYF. For the CDR3, the DNA is TGTGCCAGCAGATATGAACGGGAAACCTACGAGCAGTACTTC. The chain joins TRBV6-5 to TRBJ2-7; tentatively, D is TRBD2 (5 bases). The V end was cut by 6 bases, the J end by 2 bases, with 14 bases between. The CDR3 loop spans 14 amino acids. Per germline, CDR1 MNHEY and CDR2 SVGAGI.

CDR3 region: CASRRTGSPEQYF. The CDR3 DNA sequence: TGTGCCAGTAGGAGGACAGGGTCACCCGAGCAGTACTTC. The J gene is TRBJ2-7, the V gene TRBV19; 8 positions agree with TRBD1. CDR1 LNHDA and CDR2 SQIVND come from the germline V gene (reference sequence). CDR3 length equals 13 residues. V lost 6 bases to trimming and J lost 6 bases; unmatched junction nucleotides: 7.

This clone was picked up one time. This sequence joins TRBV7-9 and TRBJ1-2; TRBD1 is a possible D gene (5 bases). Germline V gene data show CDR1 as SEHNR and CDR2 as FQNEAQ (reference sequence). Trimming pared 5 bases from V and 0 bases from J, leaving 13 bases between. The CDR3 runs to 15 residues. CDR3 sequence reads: CASSQQVGPNYGYTF. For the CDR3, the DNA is TGTGCCAGCAGCCAACAGGTCGGCCCTAACTATGGCTACACCTTC.

CDR3 region: CASRRKGVAGVEDEQYF. In nucleotides, the CDR3 is TGTGCCAGCCGTCGAAAGGGAGTAGCGGGAGTTGAGGACGAGCAGTACTTC. The genes are TRBV11-2 and TRBJ2-7; 9 nucleotides match TRBD2. CDR3 length equals 17 residues. V lost 8 bases to trimming and J lost 5 bases; unmatched junction nucleotides: 19. Germline V lookup: CDR1 SGHAT, CDR2 FQNNGV.

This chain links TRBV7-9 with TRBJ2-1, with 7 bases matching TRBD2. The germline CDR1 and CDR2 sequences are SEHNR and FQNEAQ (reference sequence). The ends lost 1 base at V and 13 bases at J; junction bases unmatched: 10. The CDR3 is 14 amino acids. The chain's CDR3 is CASSLGLSAGVQFF. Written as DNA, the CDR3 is TGTGCCAGCAGCTTAGGATTATCTGCGGGAGTTCAGTTCTTC.

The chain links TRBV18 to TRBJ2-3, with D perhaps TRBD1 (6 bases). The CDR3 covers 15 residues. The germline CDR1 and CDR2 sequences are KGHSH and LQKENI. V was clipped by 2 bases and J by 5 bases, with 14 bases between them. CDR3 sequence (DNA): TGTGCCAGCTCACCAACAGGGTTATCGGGAGATACGCAGTATTTT. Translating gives CASSPTGLSGDTQYF.

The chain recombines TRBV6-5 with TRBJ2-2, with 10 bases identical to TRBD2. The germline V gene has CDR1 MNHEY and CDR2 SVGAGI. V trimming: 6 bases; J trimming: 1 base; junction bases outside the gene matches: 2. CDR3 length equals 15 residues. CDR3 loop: CASSGLAVNTGELFF. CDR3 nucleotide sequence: TGTGCCAGCAGCGGACTAGCGGTGAACACCGGGGAGCTGTTTTTT.

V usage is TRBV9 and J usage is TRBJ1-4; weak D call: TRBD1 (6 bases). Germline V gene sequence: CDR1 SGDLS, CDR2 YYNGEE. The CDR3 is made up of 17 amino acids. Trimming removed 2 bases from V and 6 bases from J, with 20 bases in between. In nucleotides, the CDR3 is TGTGCCAGCAGCGTCTCGCGGGGGGCGCAGGGTTATGAAAAACTGTTTTTT. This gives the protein CASSVSRGAQGYEKLFF.

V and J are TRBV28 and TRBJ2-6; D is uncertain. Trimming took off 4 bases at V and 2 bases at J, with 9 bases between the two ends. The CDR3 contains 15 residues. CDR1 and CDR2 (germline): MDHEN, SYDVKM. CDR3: CASSSPEAGANVLTF. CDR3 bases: TGTGCCAGCAGTTCACCAGAGGCTGGGGCCAACGTCCTGACTTTC.

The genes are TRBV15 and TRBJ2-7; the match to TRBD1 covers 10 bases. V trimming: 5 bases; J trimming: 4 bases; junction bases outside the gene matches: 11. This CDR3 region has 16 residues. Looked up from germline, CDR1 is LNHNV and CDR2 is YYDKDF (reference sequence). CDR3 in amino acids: CATSGNRDRGTYEQYF. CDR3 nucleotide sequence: TGTGCCACCAGCGGGAACCGGGACAGGGGAACATACGAGCAGTACTTC.